This TCR beta chain was identified in a study of cytomegalovirus exposure and HLA in healthy donors. Study-level information: The use of the same platform for the 130 or so validation repertoires and the approximately 730 first-cohort repertoires was reported by a later analysis.

The assay was immunoSEQ multiplex PCR, and TCRdb's table has in-frame clones only and misses some. Of about 82,000 clones listed, about 92% are singletons. Sequencing was carried out using PBMCs. This TCR derives from a man between 18 and 29 years old in good health and CMV-seronegative.

CDR3 DNA sequence: TGTGCCAGCAGTTGGACAGGGTTGGATCAGCCCCAGCATTTT. It is translated as CASSWTGLDQPQHF. The chain carries TRBV6-5 and TRBJ1-5; 8 positions agree with TRBD1. The CDR3 covers 14 residues. V shed 4 bases, J shed 5 bases, and the junction held 4 bases outside the gene matches. The germline V gene has CDR1 MNHEY and CDR2 SVGAGI.